The clone carrying this TCR beta chain was detected many times. Its antigen remains unidentified. There are 15 residues in the CDR3. Per the germline V gene, CDR1 is SGHVS and CDR2 is FNYEAQ. V shed 1 base and J shed 7 bases, with 17 bases lying between them. This sample was taken from a study of T-cell memory formation after mild COVID-19. About the research overall: There were largely donor-specific TCR clusters. General observations from the study: Several responding clones turned up in pre-infection memory, indicating that cross-reactive memory may have taken part.

MiXCR, run by TCRdb on the 5' RACE reads, gives a single entry per CDR3 protein. The sample lists tens of thousands of distinct CDR3 sequences, approximately 10% occurring once. Input material: PBMCs or a T cell subset sorted from them (not recorded which). V and J are TRBV7-6 and TRBJ2-7; tentatively, D is TRBD1 (6 bases). The sequence came from a man between 18 and 29 years old who had mild COVID-19 (a few samples of this study predate the infection). Cell type and time point are not known. DNA for the CDR3: TGTGCCAGCAGCTTAGAGGGGGACCAGCTTTGGGAGCAGTACTTC. It translates to CASSLEGDQLWEQYF.